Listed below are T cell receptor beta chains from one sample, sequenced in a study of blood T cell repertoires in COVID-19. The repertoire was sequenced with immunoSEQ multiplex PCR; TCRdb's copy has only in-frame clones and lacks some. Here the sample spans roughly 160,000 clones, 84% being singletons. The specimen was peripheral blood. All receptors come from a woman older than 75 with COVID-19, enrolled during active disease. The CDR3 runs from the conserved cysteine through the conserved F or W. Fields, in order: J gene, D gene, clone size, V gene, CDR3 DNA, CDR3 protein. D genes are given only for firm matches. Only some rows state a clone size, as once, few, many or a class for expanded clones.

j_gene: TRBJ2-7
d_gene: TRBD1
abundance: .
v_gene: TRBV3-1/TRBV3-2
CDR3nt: TGTGCCAGCAGCCGCCCCCGACAGGGGTGGGAGCAGTACTTC
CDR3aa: CASSRPRQGWEQYF

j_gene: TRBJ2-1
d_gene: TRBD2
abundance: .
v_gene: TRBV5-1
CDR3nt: TGCGCCAGCAGCCCCAGCGGGACCTACTATGAGCAGTTCTTC
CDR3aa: CASSPSGTYYEQFF

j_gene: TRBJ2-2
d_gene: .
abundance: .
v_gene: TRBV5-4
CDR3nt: TGTGCCAGCAGCCCCTCTGGAGCAGGGCACACCGGGGAGCTGTTTTTT
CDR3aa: CASSPSGAGHTGELFF

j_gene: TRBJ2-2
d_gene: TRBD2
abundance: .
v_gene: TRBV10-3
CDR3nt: TGTGCCATCAGTGATGCGGGAGGGCCCGGGGAGCTGTTTTTT
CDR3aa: CAISDAGGPGELFF

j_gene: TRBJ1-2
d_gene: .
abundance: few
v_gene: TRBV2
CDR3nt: TGTGCCAGCAGTGGTACCAGAGGTTCATTGTATGGCTACACCTTC
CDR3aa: CASSGTRGSLYGYTF

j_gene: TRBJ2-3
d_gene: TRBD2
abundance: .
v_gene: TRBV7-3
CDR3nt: TGTGCCAGCAGCTTAGGACTAGCGGGCACAGATACGCAGTATTTT
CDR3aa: CASSLGLAGTDTQYF

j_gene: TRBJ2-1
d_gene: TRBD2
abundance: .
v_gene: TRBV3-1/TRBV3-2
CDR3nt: TGTGCCAGCAGCCTTGGACTAGCGGGGCAAAAGCAGTTCTTC
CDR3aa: CASSLGLAGQKQFF

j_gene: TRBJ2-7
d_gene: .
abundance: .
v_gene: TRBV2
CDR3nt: TGTGCCAGCACGAGTGGTACCTACTCCTACGAGCAGTACTTC
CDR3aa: CASTSGTYSYEQYF

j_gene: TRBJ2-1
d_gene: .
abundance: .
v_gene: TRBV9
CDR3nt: TGTGCCAGCAGCGTAAATTGGGGGACTCCCATAAACGATGAGCAGTTCTTC
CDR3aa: CASSVNWGTPINDEQFF

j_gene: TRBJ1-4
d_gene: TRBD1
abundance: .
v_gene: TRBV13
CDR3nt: TGTGCCAGCAGTCGACACGGACAGGGGATTTATCATGAAAAACTGTTTTTT
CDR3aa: CASSRHGQGIYHEKLFF

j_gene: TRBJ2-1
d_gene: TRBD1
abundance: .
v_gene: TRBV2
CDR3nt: TGTGCCAGCAGAGACAGGGGGCCCTTGCAGTTCTTC
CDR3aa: CASRDRGPLQFF

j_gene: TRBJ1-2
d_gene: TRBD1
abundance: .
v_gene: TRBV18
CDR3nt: TGTGCCAGCTCACTCGACAGGGAAGGCTACACCTTC
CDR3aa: CASSLDREGYTF

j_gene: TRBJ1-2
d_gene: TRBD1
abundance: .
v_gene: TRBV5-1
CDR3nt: TGCGCCAGCAGCCCGGACAGGGTTGACTACACCTTC
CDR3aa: CASSPDRVDYTF

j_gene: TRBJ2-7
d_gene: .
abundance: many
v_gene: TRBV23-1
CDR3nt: TGCGCCAGCAGTCAATCACGCGGGACTGTGCCGAACGCCTACGAGCAGTACTTC
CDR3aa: CASSQSRGTVPNAYEQYF

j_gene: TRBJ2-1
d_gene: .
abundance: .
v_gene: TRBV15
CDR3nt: TGTGCCACCAGCGCAGGCCCTGCTAGCGTAAGGGAGCAGTTCTTC
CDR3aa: CATSAGPASVREQFF

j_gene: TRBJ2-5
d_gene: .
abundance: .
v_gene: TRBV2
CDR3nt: TGTGCCAGCAGGGGGCCTGGAACGGCCCAGTACTTC
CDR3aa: CASRGPGTAQYF

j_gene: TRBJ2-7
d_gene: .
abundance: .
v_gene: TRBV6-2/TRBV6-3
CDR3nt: TGTGCCAGCAGTTACGGGGGACATCCCCGCTACGAGCAGTACTTC
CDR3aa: CASSYGGHPRYEQYF

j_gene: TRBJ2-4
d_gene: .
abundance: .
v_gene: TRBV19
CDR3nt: TGTGCCAGTAGTTTACGACAAGGGAGGGCCAAAAACATTCAGTACTTC
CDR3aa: CASSLRQGRAKNIQYF

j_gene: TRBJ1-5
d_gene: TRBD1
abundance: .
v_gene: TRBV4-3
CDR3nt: TGCGCCAGCAGCCAAGATCTTATGAGTCGGGACAGTAACCCTAGCAATCAGCCCCAGCATTTT
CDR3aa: CASSQDLMSRDSNPSNQPQHF

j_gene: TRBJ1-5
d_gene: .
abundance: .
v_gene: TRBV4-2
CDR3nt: TGTGCCAGCAGCCAAGCAGGGGATCAGCCCCAGCATTTT
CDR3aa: CASSQAGDQPQHF

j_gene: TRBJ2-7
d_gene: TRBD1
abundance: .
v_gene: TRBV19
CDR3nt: TGTGCCAGTAGCCCACAGGGGGCAGCCTACGAGCAGTACTTC
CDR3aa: CASSPQGAAYEQYF

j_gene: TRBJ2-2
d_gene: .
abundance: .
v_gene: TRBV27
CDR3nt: TGTGCCAGCAGTTTATCGTCTGGGGGGACCGGGGAGCTGTTTTTT
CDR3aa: CASSLSSGGTGELFF

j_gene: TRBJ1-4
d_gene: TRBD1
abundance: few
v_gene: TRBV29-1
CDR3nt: TGCAGCGTTTCAGGGGGGAGTGAAAAACTGTTTTTT
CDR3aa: CSVSGGSEKLFF

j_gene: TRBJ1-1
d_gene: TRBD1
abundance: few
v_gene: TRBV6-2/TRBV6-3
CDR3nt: TGTGCCAGCAGTGACCACAGGGGGTGGTCCAACACTGAAGCTTTCTTT
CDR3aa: CASSDHRGWSNTEAFF

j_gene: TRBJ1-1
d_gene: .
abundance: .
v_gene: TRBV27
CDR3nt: TGTGCCAGCAGTTTTCGCGGGGGGAGGACTGAAGCTTTCTTT
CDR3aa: CASSFRGGRTEAFF

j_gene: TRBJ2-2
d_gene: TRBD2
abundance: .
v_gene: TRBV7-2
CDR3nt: TGTGCCAGCAGCAGGGGACGACTAGCGGGGGACACCGGGGAGCTGTTTTTT
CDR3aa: CASSRGRLAGDTGELFF

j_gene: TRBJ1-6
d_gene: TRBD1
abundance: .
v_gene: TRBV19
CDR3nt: TGTGCCAGTAGTACCGGACAGGCAGAGGCTTTTTGGTCACCCCTCCACTTT
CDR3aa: CASSTGQAEAFWSPLHF

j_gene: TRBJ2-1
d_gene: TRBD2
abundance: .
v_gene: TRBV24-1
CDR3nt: TGTGCCACCAGCCTAGCGGGAGTGAATGAGCAGTTCTTC
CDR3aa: CATSLAGVNEQFF

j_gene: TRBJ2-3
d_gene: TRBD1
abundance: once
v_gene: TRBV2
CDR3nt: TGTGCCAGCAGTGAATCGGGCCAGGGGGCGCAGTATTTT
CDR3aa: CASSESGQGAQYF

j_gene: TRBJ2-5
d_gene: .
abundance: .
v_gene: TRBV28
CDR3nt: TGTGCCAGCACAGGGGCGGCGAGGGAGACCCAGTACTTC
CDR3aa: CASTGAARETQYF

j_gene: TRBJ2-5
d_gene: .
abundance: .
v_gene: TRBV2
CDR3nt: TGTGCCAGCAGTGCCACGGAAGAGACCCAGTACTTC
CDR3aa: CASSATEETQYF

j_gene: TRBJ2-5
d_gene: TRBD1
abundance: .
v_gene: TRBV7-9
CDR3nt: TGTGCCAGCAGCTTACAGCAGGGGGCGGAGACCCAGTACTTC
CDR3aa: CASSLQQGAETQYF

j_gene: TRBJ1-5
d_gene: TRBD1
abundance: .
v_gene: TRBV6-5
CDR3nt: TGTGCCAGCAGGGACAGGGACCCTCAGCCCCAGCATTTT
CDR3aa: CASRDRDPQPQHF

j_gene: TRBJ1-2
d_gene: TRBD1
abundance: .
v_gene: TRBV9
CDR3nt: TGTGCCAGCAGCGCTGGACAGGGTAACTATGGCTACACCTTC
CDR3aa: CASSAGQGNYGYTF

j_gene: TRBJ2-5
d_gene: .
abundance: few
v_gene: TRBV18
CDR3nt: TGTGCCAGCTCACTCCGGCGGGAGACCCAGTACTTC
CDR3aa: CASSLRRETQYF

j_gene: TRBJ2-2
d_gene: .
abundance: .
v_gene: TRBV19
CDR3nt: TGTGCCAGTAGGACAGCAACCAACACCGGGGAGCTGTTTTTT
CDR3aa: CASRTATNTGELFF

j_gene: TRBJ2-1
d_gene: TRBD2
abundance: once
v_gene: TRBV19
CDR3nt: TGTGCCAGTAGCATTTCTTCACCGGGACTAGCGGGAGGCTACAATGAGCAGTTCTTC
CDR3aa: CASSISSPGLAGGYNEQFF

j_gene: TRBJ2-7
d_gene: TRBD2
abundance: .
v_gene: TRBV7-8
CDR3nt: TGTGCCAGCAGCAGGGAGGGGTTCTACGAGCAGTACTTC
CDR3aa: CASSREGFYEQYF

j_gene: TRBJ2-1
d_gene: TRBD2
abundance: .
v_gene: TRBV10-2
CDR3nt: TGCGCCAGCAGTGAGACTAGCGGGGTTGGCTCCTACAATGAGCAGTTCTTC
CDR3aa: CASSETSGVGSYNEQFF

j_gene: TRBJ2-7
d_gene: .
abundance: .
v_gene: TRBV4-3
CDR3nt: TGCGCCAGCAGCCCGACACAGGGTAGGGGCGAGCAGTACTTC
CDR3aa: CASSPTQGRGEQYF

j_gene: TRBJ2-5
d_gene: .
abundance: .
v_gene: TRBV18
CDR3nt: TGTGCCAGCTCACCACTCGGGGTTGGAGAGACCCAGTACTTC
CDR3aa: CASSPLGVGETQYF

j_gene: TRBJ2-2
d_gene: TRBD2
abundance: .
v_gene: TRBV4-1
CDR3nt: TGCGCCAGCCAAGAACTAGCGGGGGGTATGAACACCGGGGAGCTGTTTTTT
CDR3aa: CASQELAGGMNTGELFF

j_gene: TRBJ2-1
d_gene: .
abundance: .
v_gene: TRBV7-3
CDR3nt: TGTGCCAGCAGCTTAATGGGCGGAGGCCCCTACAATGAGCAGTTCTTC
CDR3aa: CASSLMGGGPYNEQFF

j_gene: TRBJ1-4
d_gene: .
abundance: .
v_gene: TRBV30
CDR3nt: TGTGCCTGGAGTGAAGGCCCGGGGACTAATGAAAAACTGTTTTTT
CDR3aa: CAWSEGPGTNEKLFF

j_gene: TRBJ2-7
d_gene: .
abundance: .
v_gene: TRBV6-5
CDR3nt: TGTGCCAGCAGTTACTCAGGCGGCGAGCAGTACTTC
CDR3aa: CASSYSGGEQYF

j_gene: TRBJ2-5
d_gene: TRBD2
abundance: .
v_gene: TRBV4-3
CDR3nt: TGCGCCAGCAGCCGGGCGCGGGGCGGGGGGGCACTAAGGCAAGAGACCCAGTACTTC
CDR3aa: CASSRARGGGALRQETQYF

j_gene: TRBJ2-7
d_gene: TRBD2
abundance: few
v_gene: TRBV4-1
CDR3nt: TGCGCCAGCAGCCAGTCTAGCGGGAGTTTGTACGAGCAGTACTTC
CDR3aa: CASSQSSGSLYEQYF

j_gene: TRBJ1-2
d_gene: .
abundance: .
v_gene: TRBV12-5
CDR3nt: TGTGCTAGTGGGCTGAGGACAGCCGGAAATCGAGCTAACTATGGCTACACCTTC
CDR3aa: CASGLRTAGNRANYGYTF

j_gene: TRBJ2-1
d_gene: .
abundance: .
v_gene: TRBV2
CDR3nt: TGTGCCAGCAGGGACGGGAGCTCCTACAATGAGCAGTTCTTC
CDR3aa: CASRDGSSYNEQFF

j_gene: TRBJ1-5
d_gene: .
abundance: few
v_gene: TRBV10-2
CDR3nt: TGCGCCAGCAACCCGGGTTATAGCAATCAGCCCCAGCATTTT
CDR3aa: CASNPGYSNQPQHF